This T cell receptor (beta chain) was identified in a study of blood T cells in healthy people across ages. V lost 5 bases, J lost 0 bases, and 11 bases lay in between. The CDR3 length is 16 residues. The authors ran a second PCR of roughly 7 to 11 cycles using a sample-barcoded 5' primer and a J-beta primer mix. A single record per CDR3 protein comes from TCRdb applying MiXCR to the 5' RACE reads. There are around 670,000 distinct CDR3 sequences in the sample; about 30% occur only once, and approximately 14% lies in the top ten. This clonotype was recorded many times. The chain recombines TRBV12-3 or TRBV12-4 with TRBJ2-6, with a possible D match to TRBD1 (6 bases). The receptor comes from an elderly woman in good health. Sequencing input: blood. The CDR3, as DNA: TGTGCCAGCAGTAATTCCAGGGGCTCTGGGGCCAACGTCCTGACTTTC. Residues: CASSNSRGSGANVLTF.